This T cell receptor beta chain was documented in a study of vaccination effects on CD4 cells after COVID-19. Assay used: immunoSEQ multiplex PCR; TCRdb lists only in-frame clones, some missing. The table lists more than 20,000 clones, about 70% of them singletons. Remarks on this clone: Its antigen is not known.

Looked up from germline, CDR1 is KGHSH and CDR2 is LQKENI. The CDR3 is made up of 18 amino acids. Unmatched junction bases numbered 12, after V lost 0 bases and J lost 4 bases. In the ViraFEST assay, antigen-specific CD4+ clonotypes were identified by expansion after peptide-pool stimulation. Culturing for about ten days preceded CD4+ T cell isolation. The cohort was immunized with two doses of either the BNT162b2 or mRNA-1273 vaccine. Vaccinated participants had no history of SARS-CoV-2 infection and tested negative for nucleocapsid antibodies. Cultures used roughly 2 million PBMC per well, approximately 9.7 IU/ml IL-2 and 10 ug/ml peptides. The authors exchanged half the medium for IL-2 medium on days 3 and 7.

This receptor was identified in a human donor who received a COVID-19 vaccine. This rearrangement joins TRBV18 to TRBJ2-7; 10 nucleotides match TRBD2. The starting material was CD4+ T cells from PBMCs cultured with SARS-CoV-2 spike peptides, obtained after COVID-19 vaccination. The CDR3 DNA reads as TGTGCCAGCTCACCACCCTTTTCTCTAGCGGGAGTAAGGTACGAGCAGTACTTC. It yields the protein CASSPPFSLAGVRYEQYF.